Below are 18 T cell receptor beta chains sequenced from a single sample in a study of a mutant IDH1 vaccine in newly diagnosed glioma. Time point in this sample: week 11, during vaccination. It was 300 ug of mutant IDH1 20-mer peptide that made up each vaccine dose, given with topical imiquimod. Profiled with immunoSEQ multiplex PCR; TCRdb holds only in-frame clones, not every one. The sample has about 67,000 clones, 89% seen once. Their antigens are not known. This specimen was PBMCs, taken from a glioma patient whose treatment included an IDH1 peptide vaccine. Receptors originate from a man aged 40-50 years with glioma.

CDR3 sequence reads: CASRSSPHGEQYV. The CDR3 region has the DNA TGTGCAAGTCGCTCCAGCCCCCACGGCGAGCAGTACGTC. The chain links TRBV12-2 to TRBJ2-7. TRBV12-2 is a pseudogene segment. The CDR3 has 13 residues.

The V call is TRBV6-5, the J call TRBJ2-2, with 7 bases that match TRBD2. The V segment lost 2 bases and the J segment 4 bases; nucleotides outside the gene matches: 1. The CDR3 runs 14 residues. From germline, CDR1 is MNHEY and CDR2 SVGAGI. The CDR3 region has the DNA TGTGCCAGCAGTTACACGGGAGGCACCGGGGAGCTGTTTTTT. This codes for CASSYTGGTGELFF.

The V and J genes are TRBV11-2 and TRBJ2-3, with D uncertain. The germline CDR1 and CDR2 sequences are SGHAT and FQNNGV. The ends were cut back, 2 bases at V and 7 bases at J, with 13 bases in the middle. The CDR3 has 14 amino acids. The CDR3 nucleotides read TGTGCCAGCAGCTTAATGGGTGAACAATATACGCAGTATTTT. Its protein is CASSLMGEQYTQYF.

The CDR3 coding sequence is TGTGCCAGCAGCCAAGATCCCCGAGGGGGGGGTCACTATGGCTACACCTTC. Translation gives CASSQDPRGGGHYGYTF. The chain couples TRBV4-2 to TRBJ1-2; a possible D gene is TRBD1 (6 bases). The V end was cut by 0 bases, the J end by 3 bases, with 17 bases between. The CDR3 covers 17 residues. Per germline, CDR1 LGHNA and CDR2 YNFKEQ.

V usage is TRBV6-5 and J usage is TRBJ1-1; D unclear. Germline assignment: CDR1 MNHEY and CDR2 SVGAGI. Trimming removed 5 bases at V and 1 base at J, with 11 bases between. This CDR3 has 14 amino acids. CDR3 coding DNA: TGTGCCAGCAGTCCTCACGCGTCGAACACTGAAGCTTTCTTT. Translated, it gives CASSPHASNTEAFF.

CDR3 region: CASSDSGPVGWNEQYF. DNA of the CDR3: TGTGCCAGCAGTGACTCGGGGCCGGTTGGGTGGAACGAGCAGTACTTC. The chain links TRBV6-4 to TRBJ2-7; D is possibly TRBD1 (5 bases). Trimming removed 0 bases at V and 5 bases at J, with 17 bases between. This CDR3 is built from 16 residues. The germline CDR1 and CDR2 sequences are MRHNA and SNTAGT.

CDR3 sequence: CASSVAGRHNEQFF. The DNA of the CDR3 is TGTGCCAGCAGCGTAGCAGGGAGGCACAATGAGCAGTTCTTC. This rearrangement joins TRBV9 to TRBJ2-1; D possibly corresponds to TRBD2 (6 bases). Germline CDR1 is SGDLS and CDR2 is YYNGEE. Trimming stripped 0 bases from V and 5 bases from J, with 9 bases between. The length of the CDR3 is 14 residues.

This clone has just one count. The chain couples TRBV5-1 to TRBJ2-5, with D tentatively TRBD1 (6 bases). The J call could be wrong; TRBJ2-7 is a better fit for the DNA end. Germline V gene data show CDR1 as SGHRS and CDR2 as YFSETQ. This CDR3 is 13 amino acids long. CDR3 bases: TGCGCCAGCAGCTTACAGGGAACCTACGAGCAGTACTTC. Translated, it gives CASSLQGTYEQYF.

This clone was picked up a small number of times. The rearrangement joins TRBV6-1 to TRBJ1-1; 8 bases agree with TRBD1. Germline V gene lookup returns CDR1 MNHNS and CDR2 SASEGT. The CDR3 spans 15 residues. The trim removed 6 bases at V and 0 bases at J, leaving 6 bases unmatched. For the CDR3, the DNA is TGTGCCAGCAGATCCGGGACAGGAATGAACACTGAAGCTTTCTTT. It yields the protein CASRSGTGMNTEAFF.

This clone was seen just once. The chain joins TRBV7-3 to TRBJ2-2; no definite D call. The CDR3 is made up of 15 amino acids. Germline lookup yields CDR1 SGHTA and CDR2 FQGTGA. Trimming stripped 5 bases from V and 2 bases from J, with 12 bases between. As DNA, the CDR3 is TGTGCCAGCAGCACAGACCGCGCTAACACCGGGGAGCTGTTTTTT. Protein product: CASSTDRANTGELFF.

The rearrangement links TRBV7-2 to TRBJ2-1; no reliable D call. The germline gives CDR1 SGHTA, CDR2 FQGNSA. V lost 1 base, J lost 3 bases, and 10 bases lay in between. This CDR3 has 15 residues. For the CDR3, the DNA is TGTGCCAGCAGCTTAGATTATTTGGGCTACAATGAGCAGTTCTTC. This codes for CASSLDYLGYNEQFF.

J is TRBJ2-1 and V is TRBV4-3, with TRBD2 matching over 11 bases. The J segment lost 1 base and the V segment lost 6 bases, leaving 8 bases of the junction unmatched. CDR1 is LGHNA, CDR2 YSLEER, per germline. This CDR3 spans 17 amino acids. The CDR3 DNA sequence: TGCGCCAGCAGGCCCGGGACTAGCGGAAGTTCCTACAATGAGCAGTTCTTC. Its translation is CASRPGTSGSSYNEQFF.

This clone was seen a handful of times. The V call is TRBV25-1, the J call TRBJ1-5; D is unclear. CDR3 length equals 14 residues. Per germline, CDR1 MGHDK and CDR2 SYGVNS. V was pared by 2 bases and J by 1 base, with 6 bases between. The CDR3 DNA follows: TGTGCCAGCAGTGAAAATTGGAGCAATCAGCCCCAGCATTTT. Amino acids: CASSENWSNQPQHF.

This chain uses TRBV7-9 with TRBJ1-2, with no clear D. The CDR3 runs 14 residues. Germline loops: CDR1 SEHNR, CDR2 FQNEAQ (reference sequence). The V gene lost 5 bases and the J gene lost 2 bases, with 12 bases spanning the gap. The CDR3 spells CASSPLTPNYGYTF. In DNA form, the CDR3 reads TGTGCCAGCAGCCCGCTGACACCAAACTATGGCTACACCTTC.

This clone has a handful of counts. The genes are TRBV19 and TRBJ2-1; TRBD2 agrees at 12 bases. Germline CDR1 reads LNHDA; CDR2 reads SQIVND (reference sequence). The ends lost 10 bases at V and 8 bases at J; junction bases unmatched: 24. CDR3 length: 19 amino acids. CDR3 DNA: TGTGCCACCTCGCCCCGCGTCCGTCGACTAGCGGGAGTGGGTGATGAGCAGTTCTTC. Its protein product is CATSPRVRRLAGVGDEQFF.

The sample holds one count of this clone. The V and J genes are TRBV7-9 and TRBJ1-6, with TRBD1 matching 11 bases. The CDR3 consists of 15 residues. V lost 4 bases to trimming and J lost 10 bases; unmatched junction nucleotides: 6. The germline CDR1 and CDR2 sequences are SEHNR and FQNEAQ (reference sequence). Written as DNA, the CDR3 is TGTGCCAGCAGCTCCAGGACAGGGGGCGGATCACCCCTCCACTTT. Translating it yields CASSSRTGGGSPLHF.

J is TRBJ2-1 and V is TRBV5-1; 14 positions match TRBD2. Per the germline V gene, CDR1 is SGHRS and CDR2 is YFSETQ. The V and J ends lost 4 bases and 6 bases, in that order; junction bases with no gene match: 12. This CDR3 spans 18 amino acids. The CDR3 protein is CASSSGTSGSPTCNEQFF. CDR3 coding DNA: TGCGCCAGCAGCAGCGGGACTAGCGGGAGTCCTACCTGCAATGAGCAGTTCTTC.

The genes are TRBV5-1 and TRBJ2-5; TRBD2 matches at 15 bases. Unmatched junction bases numbered 8, after V lost 3 bases and J lost 5 bases. Germline V gene sequence: CDR1 SGHRS, CDR2 YFSETQ. This CDR3 region has 17 residues. The CDR3 spells CASSSRGLAGGVETQYF. DNA for the CDR3: TGCGCCAGCAGCTCTCGGGGACTAGCGGGAGGCGTTGAGACCCAGTACTTC.